Presented here are 27 T cell receptor beta chains from one specimen sequenced in a study of early T cells in non-severe SARS-CoV-2 infection. TCRdb used MiXCR to reprocess the 5' RACE reads, holding one entry per CDR3 protein. The repertoire consists of about 39,000 distinct CDR3 sequences, with 4.5% to 7% occurring once and the leading ten covering more than 3.5%. Here the sequenced sample was whole blood, taken at baseline. Receptors originate from an adult who was a healthcare worker with PCR-confirmed SARS-CoV-2 infection or an uninfected control (not recorded which).

This clonotype showed up many times. V usage is TRBV10-1 and J usage is TRBJ2-2; D might be TRBD2 (6 bases). Trimming took 7 bases from V and 4 from J, leaving 13 bases between them. CDR3 length equals 14 residues. The germline CDR1 and CDR2 sequences are WNHNN and SYGVQD (reference sequence). CDR3 coding DNA: TGCGCCAGCAAGGAGGGGTCGGCCACCGGGGAGCTGTTTTTT. This translates into CASKEGSATGELFF.

This clonotype was seen ten or more times. The chain carries TRBV5-4 and TRBJ1-2; D is uncertain. Germline CDR1 and CDR2: SGHNT and YYREEE (reference sequence). CDR3 length equals 13 residues. V gave up 0 bases and J gave up 4 bases, with 7 bases separating them. The CDR3: CASSLEGSYGYTF. The CDR3 DNA reads as TGTGCCAGCAGCTTGGAGGGTTCCTATGGCTACACCTTC.

The chain combines TRBV5-4 with TRBJ1-1; no reliable D call. CDR1 is SGHNT and CDR2 is YYREEE in the germline V gene (reference sequence). This CDR3 is 15 amino acids long. V lost 0 bases to trimming and J lost 4 bases, with 13 bases between them. The CDR3 is CASSLVGIAGTEAFF. Here the CDR3 DNA reads TGTGCCAGCAGCTTGGTAGGAATCGCGGGCACTGAAGCTTTCTTT.

This clonotype was recorded at least ten times. V and J are TRBV10-2 and TRBJ2-7; no reliable D call. Per germline, CDR1 WSHSY and CDR2 SAAADI. CDR3 size: 13 residues. The V end was cut by 6 bases, the J end by 2 bases, with 11 bases between. Here the CDR3 DNA reads TGCGCCAGCAGACATAGGAGAACCTACGAGCAGTACTTC. It encodes CASRHRRTYEQYF.

This clonotype was counted at least ten times. The chain carries TRBV4-1 and TRBJ2-5, with D maybe TRBD2 (5 bases). The germline CDR1 and CDR2 sequences are MGHRA and YSYEKL. CDR3 size: 15 residues. V was pared by 1 base and J by 5 bases, with 14 bases between. The CDR3 bases are TGCGCCAGCAGCCAAGTGGACTGGCGTATTGAGACCCAGTACTTC. Amino acid sequence: CASSQVDWRIETQYF.

This clonotype was observed many times. The V gene is TRBV13, the J gene TRBJ2-1, with TRBD2 matching 11 bases. The CDR3 sequence is 15 residues long. The germline V gene encodes CDR1 PRHDT and CDR2 FYEKMQ (reference sequence). After removal of 5 bases from V and 6 bases from J, the junction contained 6 bases not matched to a gene. The CDR3 reads CASSLPTSGANEQFF. The DNA for the CDR3 is TGTGCCAGCAGCCTCCCGACTAGCGGGGCCAATGAGCAGTTCTTC.

This clonotype was detected ten times or more. This chain joins TRBV6-6 and TRBJ1-4; tentatively, D is TRBD1 (5 bases). V was pared by 6 bases and J by 7 bases, with 15 bases between. This CDR3 spans 14 amino acids. The germline V gene encodes CDR1 MNHNY and CDR2 SVGAGI (reference sequence). The DNA of the CDR3 is TGTGCCAGCAGAATAGGGGCGGGTGGTGAAAAACTGTTTTTT. It encodes CASRIGAGGEKLFF.

This clonotype was seen repeatedly, ten times or more. The V call is TRBV29-1, the J call TRBJ1-2; D possibly corresponds to TRBD1 (5 bases). The V and J ends lost 7 bases and 10 bases respectively, with 16 bases between them. Germline lookup yields CDR1 SQVTM and CDR2 ANQGSEA. The CDR3 loop spans 11 amino acids. CDR3 sequence reads: CSAATGGAYTF. For the CDR3, the DNA is TGCAGCGCCGCCACGGGGGGAGCCTACACCTTC.

This clonotype has ten or more counts. The chain combines TRBV4-3 with TRBJ2-7; 8 nucleotides align to TRBD2. With V trimmed by 0 bases and J by 5 bases, 0 bases remained unmatched. The CDR3 contains 13 residues. Germline CDR1 is LGHNA and CDR2 is YSLEER. The CDR3 protein is CASSQERGDEQYF. The CDR3 DNA reads as TGCGCCAGCAGCCAAGAGCGGGGGGACGAGCAGTACTTC.

This clonotype was counted at least ten times. The CDR3 loop reads CASSSTSQSGGAGKTQYF. In nucleotides, the CDR3 is TGTGCCAGCAGCTCGACCTCTCAAAGCGGGGGGGCCGGAAAGACCCAGTACTTC. This chain uses TRBV3-1 with TRBJ2-5; 10 bases map to TRBD2. Germline lookup yields CDR1 LGHDT and CDR2 YNNKEL (reference sequence). Trimming at V came to 5 bases and at J to 6 bases, leaving 18 bases not matched to a gene. This CDR3 comprises 18 residues.

This clonotype has only a few counts. The V gene is TRBV13, the J gene TRBJ2-3; no firm D call. CDR1 PRHDT and CDR2 FYEKMQ come from the germline V gene (reference sequence). V dropped 5 bases and J dropped 4 bases, with 7 bases sitting between them. This CDR3 is built from 12 residues. In DNA form, the CDR3 reads TGTGCCAGCAGCCAGTCCTCAGATACGCAGTATTTT. Translating it yields CASSQSSDTQYF.

This clonotype has at least ten counts. The V gene is TRBV12-3 or TRBV12-4, the J gene TRBJ1-1, with a possible D match to TRBD1 (5 bases). Trimming removed 6 bases at V and 0 bases at J, with 14 bases between. The CDR3 loop spans 15 amino acids. The CDR3 is CASSSDRELNTEAFF. CDR3 in DNA: TGTGCCAGCAGCTCTGACAGAGAGTTGAACACTGAAGCTTTCTTT.

This clonotype came up many times. This chain links TRBV19 with TRBJ2-5, with 9 bases identical to TRBD1. Germline lookup yields CDR1 LNHDA and CDR2 SQIVND (reference sequence). The CDR3 spans 14 residues. Trimming took 5 bases from V and 4 from J; bases not matched to a gene: 5. The CDR3 region is CASSATGGVETQYF. Here the CDR3 DNA reads TGTGCCAGTAGTGCCACAGGGGGCGTAGAGACCCAGTACTTC.

This clonotype was found many times. The V gene is TRBV7-9, the J gene TRBJ2-3, with TRBD1 as a possible D gene (6 bases). With 4 bases removed from V and 2 bases from J, the gap between germline ends came to 16 bases. The CDR3 contains 16 residues. CDR1 is SEHNR and CDR2 is FQNEAQ in the germline V gene (reference sequence). The CDR3 here is CASSSSGTFDTDTQYF. The DNA for the CDR3 is TGTGCCAGCAGCTCCTCAGGGACATTCGACACAGATACGCAGTATTTT.

This clonotype appeared many times. J is TRBJ1-1 and V is TRBV29-1; tentative D call: TRBD1 (5 bases). V was cut by 4 bases and J by 4 bases, with 10 bases left in between. CDR1 SQVTM and CDR2 ANQGSEA come from the germline V gene. The CDR3 sequence is 12 residues long. As DNA, the CDR3 is TGCAGCGTTGGGGGCTTGTTCACTGAAGCTTTCTTT. This gives the protein CSVGGLFTEAFF. The full variable domain, rest sourced from reference TRBV29-1 and TRBJ1-1, is SAVISQKPSRDICQRGTSLTIQCQVDSQVTMMFWYRQQPGQSLTLIATANQGSEATYESGFVIDKFPISRPNLTFSTLTVSNMSPEDSSIYLCSVGGLFTEAFFGQGTRLTVV.

This clonotype was seen ten or more times. The chain couples TRBV7-2 to TRBJ2-7, with unresolved D. The CDR3 covers 11 residues. V dropped 5 bases and J dropped 2 bases, with 4 bases sitting between them. Germline V lookup: CDR1 SGHTA, CDR2 FQGNSA. The CDR3 here is CASSLTYEQYF. The DNA for the CDR3 is TGTGCCAGCAGCCTTACCTACGAGCAGTACTTC.

This clonotype was picked up many times. The chain links TRBV10-3 to TRBJ2-7, with 8 bases that match TRBD2. The CDR3 length is 14 residues. V trimming: 8 bases; J trimming: 5 bases; junction bases outside the gene matches: 11. Germline CDR1 ENHRY, CDR2 SYGVKD. In DNA, the CDR3 is TGTGCCATCGCGGGAGCCTTACTAGCGGACGAGCAGTACTTC. Its translation: CAIAGALLADEQYF.

This clonotype has at least ten counts. V is TRBV2 and J is TRBJ1-1, with TRBD1 matching over 7 bases. The germline V gene has CDR1 SNHLY and CDR2 FYNNEI. This CDR3 has 13 residues. Trimming cost V 6 bases and J 0 bases; bases outside gene matches: 1. The CDR3 reads CASRGQMNTEAFF. In DNA form, the CDR3 reads TGTGCCAGCAGGGGACAGATGAACACTGAAGCTTTCTTT.

At least ten counts were recorded for this clonotype. The rearrangement uses TRBV11-2 and TRBJ2-2; 7 positions agree with TRBD2. CDR3 size: 15 residues. CDR1 and CDR2 (germline): SGHAT, FQNNGV. The junction had 8 bases not matched to a gene; V was cut back by 5 bases and J by 5 bases. DNA of the CDR3: TGTGCCAGCAGCCAACGGAGCGGGGTGACCGGGGAGCTGTTTTTT. Translated, it gives CASSQRSGVTGELFF. Combining the CDR3 with reference TRBV11-2 and TRBJ2-2 gives the whole variable domain EAGVAQSPRYKIIEKRQSVAFWCNPISGHATLYWYQQILGQGPKLLIQFQNNGVVDDSQLPKDRFSAERLKGVDSTLKIQPAKLEDSAVYLCASSQRSGVTGELFFGEGSRLTVL.

At least ten counts were recorded for this clonotype. The chain carries TRBV29-1 and TRBJ1-3, with 7 bases identical to TRBD1. This CDR3 has 14 amino acids. The V gene's germline CDR1 is SQVTM and CDR2 ANQGSEA. Trimming removed 6 bases from V and 5 bases from J; junction bases left unmatched: 10. This CDR3 is CSVAPTGVRNTIYF. The DNA of the CDR3 is TGCAGCGTCGCACCTACAGGGGTTAGAAACACCATATATTTT.

This clonotype was found many times. CDR3 loop: CSAATGVKTEAFF. The DNA for the CDR3 is TGCAGTGCGGCCACAGGGGTAAAAACTGAAGCTTTCTTT. This chain joins TRBV20-1 and TRBJ1-1, with 7 bases lining up with TRBD1. The CDR3 is 13 amino acids. Germline V gives CDR1 DFQATT, CDR2 SNEGSKA (reference sequence). J gave up 5 bases and V 6 bases, and 9 bases lay outside the gene matches.

This chain connects TRBV11-1 to TRBJ2-5, with 9 bases fitting TRBD2. The CDR3 runs to 13 residues. V shed 8 bases, J shed 9 bases, and the junction held 10 bases outside the gene matches. Germline CDR1 SGHAT, CDR2 FQDESV (reference sequence). CDR3 sequence: CASRASGAPAQYF. The CDR3 bases are TGTGCCAGCCGCGCTAGCGGGGCTCCGGCCCAGTACTTC.

This clonotype was picked up many times. The chain employs TRBV27 and TRBJ2-1, with 8 positions matching TRBD2. Per germline, CDR1 MNHEY and CDR2 SMNVEV (reference sequence). CDR3 length: 17 residues. Trimming at V came to 5 bases and at J to 2 bases, leaving 11 bases not matched to a gene. CDR3 sequence (DNA): TGTGCCAGCAGTGCCACTAGCGGAGGATTCCCCTACAATGAGCAGTTCTTC. Protein product: CASSATSGGFPYNEQFF.

This clonotype was detected only a few times. The V call is TRBV5-6, the J call TRBJ2-5, with 7 bases identical to TRBD2. The length of the CDR3 is 14 residues. V lost 0 bases and J lost 4; bases outside the gene matches: 3. From germline, CDR1 is SGHDT and CDR2 YYEEEE. The CDR3 sequence is CASSLVSSGETQYF. In nucleotides, the CDR3 is TGTGCCAGCAGCTTGGTGTCTAGCGGAGAGACCCAGTACTTC. Full variable domain (rest looked up from reference TRBV5-6 and TRBJ2-5): DAGVTQSPTHLIKTRGQQVTLRCSPKSGHDTVSWYQQALGQGPQFIFQYYEEEERQRGNFPDRFSGHQFPNYSSELNVNALLLGDSALYLCASSLVSSGETQYFGPGTRLLVL.

Note on this clonotype: This clone may be a read error of a much larger clone one base away. J is TRBJ2-1 and V is TRBV5-1, with TRBD2 identical over 14 bases. CDR3 size: 17 residues. Germline-derived CDR1 and CDR2 are SGHRS and YFSETQ. Written as DNA, the CDR3 is TGCGCCAGCAGCTCTGGGACTAGCGGGAGTAGTTCTAATGAGCAGCTCTTC. Translated: CASSSGTSGSSSNEQLF.

This clonotype was seen many times. The chain couples TRBV20-1 to TRBJ2-5, with TRBD2 matching over 7 bases. Losses at the gene ends were 5 bases for V and 4 bases for J; bases not matched to a gene: 4. The CDR3 loop spans 12 amino acids. From germline, CDR1 is DFQATT and CDR2 SNEGSKA (reference sequence). The CDR3 region is CSARLAGETQYF. In DNA, the CDR3 is TGCAGTGCTCGACTAGCAGGAGAGACCCAGTACTTC.

The sample holds many counts of this clonotype. The chain carries TRBV7-3 and TRBJ2-1; TRBD2 agrees at 9 bases. CDR1 is SGHTA, CDR2 FQGTGA, per germline. V lost 5 bases to trimming and J lost 4 bases; unmatched junction nucleotides: 6. This CDR3 is built from 15 residues. The CDR3 reads CASSRTSVPYNEQFF. The CDR3 region has the DNA TGTGCCAGCAGCCGGACTAGCGTCCCGTACAATGAGCAGTTCTTC.